A single sample is the source of the 14 T cell receptor beta chains below, sequenced in a study of graft-versus-host responses after intestinal transplantation. The antigens these receptors bind are not known. The data were produced by immunoSEQ multiplex PCR, yet TCRdb's version contains in-frame clones alone and is incomplete. The sample carries about 70,000 clones, about 90% recorded once. The specimen comprised unstimulated CD8+ T cells sorted from spleen or lymph node cells, sampled before transplant. The receptors derive from a human donor who was the organ donor for an intestinal transplant.

The chain combines TRBV4-2 with TRBJ1-1; TRBD1 matches 8 bases. CDR1 is LGHNA, CDR2 YNFKEQ, per germline. The CDR3 covers 14 residues. The trim removed 4 bases at V and 1 base at J, leaving 2 bases unmatched. In DNA form, the CDR3 reads TGTGCCAGCAGCCCCACAGGGGGGAACACTGAAGCTTTCTTT. This encodes CASSPTGGNTEAFF.

The chain combines TRBV7-3 with TRBJ1-2, with TRBD1 matching 7 bases. V lost 0 bases and J lost 7; bases outside the gene matches: 5. CDR3 length equals 14 residues. Germline V lookup: CDR1 SGHTA, CDR2 FQGTGA. The CDR3 DNA reads as TGTGCCAGCAGCTTAACAGGGGGCGCGGGTGGCTACACCTTC. Its translation is CASSLTGGAGGYTF. The whole variable domain, filled in from reference TRBV7-3 and TRBJ1-2, reads GAGVSQTPSNKVTEKGKYVELRCDPISGHTALYWYRQSLGQGPEFLIYFQGTGAADDSGLPNDRFFAVRPEGSVSTLKIQRTERGDSAVYLCASSLTGGAGGYTFGSGTRLTVV.

The V gene is TRBV5-8, the J gene TRBJ2-7, with a tentative D call TRBD1 (6 bases). Germline CDR1 reads SGHTS; CDR2 reads YDEGEE. V lost 7 bases, J lost 7 bases, and 21 bases lay in between. The CDR3 spans 14 residues. CDR3 sequence: CASASGDRHWEQYV. The CDR3 DNA reads as TGTGCCAGCGCATCAGGCGACAGGCACTGGGAGCAGTACGTC.

J is TRBJ2-3 and V is TRBV30; 13 positions match TRBD2. Germline CDR1 GTSNPN, CDR2 SVGIG (reference sequence). V lost 1 base, J lost 6 bases, and 16 bases stayed unmatched. The CDR3 consists of 19 residues. Here the CDR3 DNA reads TGTGCCTGGAGTGGACTAGCGGGGGGCGGATCCCACATCAGGGATACGCAGTATTTT. It yields the protein CAWSGLAGGGSHIRDTQYF.

The CDR3 nucleotides are TGTGCCTGGGATTCGGGGATAGCTAACTATGGCTACACCTTC. It translates to CAWDSGIANYGYTF. This chain uses TRBV30 with TRBJ1-2; D gene uncertain. The germline V gene has CDR1 GTSNPN and CDR2 SVGIG (reference sequence). The V end was cut by 5 bases, the J end by 0 bases, with 13 bases between. This CDR3 is 14 amino acids long. The full variable domain, with the rest looked up from reference TRBV30 and TRBJ1-2, is SQTIHQWPATLVQPVGSPLSLECTVEGTSNPNLYWYRQAAGRGLQLLFYSVGIGQISSEVPQNLSASRPQDRQFILSSKKLLLSDSGFYLCAWDSGIANYGYTFGSGTRLTVV.

The chain recombines TRBV28 with TRBJ1-1; D may be TRBD1 (6 bases). Germline-derived CDR1 and CDR2 are MDHEN and SYDVKM. Trimming removed 6 bases at V and 5 bases at J, with 19 bases between. This CDR3 region has 15 residues. The CDR3 coding sequence is TGTGCCAGCAGCCTAAGGGACAATATCGTAACTGAAGCTTTCTTT. Translated, it gives CASSLRDNIVTEAFF.

The chain has TRBV6-1 and TRBJ2-7; TRBD1 might be the D (5 bases). Germline V lookup: CDR1 MNHNS, CDR2 SASEGT. V was shortened by 9 bases and J by 6 bases, with 24 bases between the two germline ends. The CDR3 length is 15 residues. The CDR3 DNA reads as TGTGCCAGTCCCCCCCCGGCAGGGAAGCCCGCCGAGCAGTACGTC. Amino acid sequence: CASPPPAGKPAEQYV.

The chain uses TRBV15 and TRBJ2-5, with D tentatively TRBD2 (7 bases). The CDR3 spans 12 residues. From germline, CDR1 is LNHNV and CDR2 YYDKDF (reference sequence). V was clipped by 3 bases and J by 9 bases, with 11 bases between them. CDR3 nucleotide sequence: TGTGCCACCAGCAGGGGAGGGGGGGCCCAGTACTTC. The encoded protein is CATSRGGGAQYF. Full variable domain (outside the CDR3, taken from reference TRBV15 and TRBJ2-5): DAMVIQNPRYQVTQFGKPVTLSCSQTLNHNVMYWYQQKSSQAPKLLFHYYDKDFNNEADTPDNFQSRRPNTSFCFLDIRSPGLGDTAMYLCATSRGGGAQYFGPGTRLLVL.

The chain recombines TRBV4-1 with TRBJ1-1, with 7 bases aligning to TRBD1. The CDR3 spans 19 residues. Germline lookup yields CDR1 MGHRA and CDR2 YSYEKL. The V and J ends lost 3 bases and 0 bases, in that order; junction bases with no gene match: 16. The CDR3 reads CASSQALLDRLTMNTEAFF. CDR3 nucleotides: TGCGCCAGCAGCCAGGCCCTCCTGGACAGGTTAACCATGAACACTGAAGCTTTCTTT.

The CDR3 bases are TGCGCCAGCAGCCACCCTCAGGGGGCTCGCGGCTACACCTTC. Its translation is CASSHPQGARGYTF. The V and J genes are TRBV4-1 and TRBJ1-2, with 8 positions matching TRBD1. Trimming removed 3 bases from V and 8 bases from J; junction bases left unmatched: 8. This CDR3 spans 14 amino acids. Germline V gene sequence: CDR1 MGHRA, CDR2 YSYEKL.

This sequence joins TRBV27 and TRBJ2-2; D is possibly TRBD2 (6 bases). V was cut by 2 bases and J by 6 bases, with 13 bases left in between. Germline V gene data show CDR1 as MNHEY and CDR2 as SMNVEV (reference sequence). The CDR3 covers 15 residues. The CDR3 DNA is TGTGCCAGCAGTTTAAACCCCCGGGGGTCCGGGGAGCTGTTTTTT. Its translation: CASSLNPRGSGELFF.

In regard to this clone: Germline and junction disagree at one end, which may indicate a read error. The chain has TRBV5-1 and TRBJ2-1, with TRBD2 matching over 9 bases. The V gene's germline CDR1 is SGHRS and CDR2 YFSETQ. CDR3 size: 12 residues. This chain's CDR3 is CASSLGLAEQIF. CDR3 coding DNA: TGCGCCAGCAGCTTGGGACTAGCGGAACAGATCTTC.

The chain has TRBV7-9 and TRBJ2-1; 7 nucleotides match TRBD2. V lost 5 bases, J lost 2 bases, and 9 bases stayed unmatched. Germline V lookup: CDR1 SEHNR, CDR2 FQNEAQ (reference sequence). The length of the CDR3 is 16 residues. The CDR3 here is CASSPKTSRPYNEQFF. In DNA, the CDR3 is TGTGCCAGCAGCCCGAAGACTAGCCGCCCCTACAATGAGCAGTTCTTC.

The J gene is TRBJ1-4, the V gene TRBV6-6, with D unresolved. The CDR3 has 15 amino acids. The V gene's germline CDR1 is MNHNY and CDR2 SVGAGI (reference sequence). Trimming removed 8 bases at V and 7 bases at J, with 20 bases between. This chain's CDR3 is CASRSFGVEGEKLFF. CDR3 DNA sequence: TGTGCCAGCCGATCATTCGGGGTAGAGGGTGAAAAACTGTTTTTT.